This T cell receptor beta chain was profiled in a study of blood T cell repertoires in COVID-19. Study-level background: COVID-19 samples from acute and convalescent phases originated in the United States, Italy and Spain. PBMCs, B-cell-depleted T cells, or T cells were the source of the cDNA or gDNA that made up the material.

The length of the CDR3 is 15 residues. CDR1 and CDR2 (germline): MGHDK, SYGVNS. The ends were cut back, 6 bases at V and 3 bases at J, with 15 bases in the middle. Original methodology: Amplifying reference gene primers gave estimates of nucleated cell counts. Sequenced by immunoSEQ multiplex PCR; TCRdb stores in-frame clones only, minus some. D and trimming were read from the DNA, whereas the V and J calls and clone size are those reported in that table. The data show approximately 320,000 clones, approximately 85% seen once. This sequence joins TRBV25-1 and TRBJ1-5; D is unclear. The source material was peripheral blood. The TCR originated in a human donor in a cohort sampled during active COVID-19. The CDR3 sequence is CASSTTREDNQPQHF. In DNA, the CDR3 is TGTGCCAGCAGCACGACAAGGGAGGACAATCAGCCCCAGCATTTT. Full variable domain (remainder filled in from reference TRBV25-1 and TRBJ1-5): EADIYQTPRYLVIGTGKKITLECSQTMGHDKMYWYQQDPGMELHLIHYSYGVNSTEKGDLSSESTVSRIRTEHFPLTLESARPSHTSQYLCASSTTREDNQPQHFGDGTRLSIL.